One T cell receptor beta chain is described in this entry. The entry originates in a study of blood T cell repertoires in COVID-19. Overall study: Acute and convalescent COVID-19 samples came from the United States, Italy and Spain. In each case, the material was cDNA or gDNA derived from T cells, B-cell-depleted T cells, or PBMCs.

Original analysis: Reference gene primers were amplified, and this amplification served to estimate nucleated cell counts. Sequencing was performed with immunoSEQ multiplex PCR; in TCRdb, only in-frame clones are kept and a portion is missing. V, J and clone size reflect that table, while D and trimming were determined from the DNA. The sample yields 60,000 to 70,000 clones, roughly nine tenths seen once. Germline CDR1 SGHTA, CDR2 FQGNSA. This CDR3 is built from 14 residues. The ends lost 1 base at V and 3 bases at J; junction bases unmatched: 2. The sample consisted of peripheral blood. The gene calls are TRBV7-2 and TRBJ2-7; 8 nucleotides agree with TRBD2. This TCR derives from a man between 45 and 60 years old with active COVID-19. DNA for the CDR3: TGTGCCAGCAGCTTAGGCGGGGGGAACTACGAGCAGTACTTC. Translation gives CASSLGGGNYEQYF.